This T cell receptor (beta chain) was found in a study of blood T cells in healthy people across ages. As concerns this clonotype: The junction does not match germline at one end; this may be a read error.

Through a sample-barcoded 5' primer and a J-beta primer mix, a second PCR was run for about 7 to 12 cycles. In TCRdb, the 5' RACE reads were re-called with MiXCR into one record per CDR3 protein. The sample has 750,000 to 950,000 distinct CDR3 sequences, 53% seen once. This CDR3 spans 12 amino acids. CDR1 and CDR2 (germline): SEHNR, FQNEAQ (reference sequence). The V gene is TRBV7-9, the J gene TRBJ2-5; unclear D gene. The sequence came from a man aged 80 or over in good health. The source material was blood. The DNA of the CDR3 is TGTTCCAGCAGCTTAATCCCAGAGACCCAGTACTTC. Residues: CSSSLIPETQYF.